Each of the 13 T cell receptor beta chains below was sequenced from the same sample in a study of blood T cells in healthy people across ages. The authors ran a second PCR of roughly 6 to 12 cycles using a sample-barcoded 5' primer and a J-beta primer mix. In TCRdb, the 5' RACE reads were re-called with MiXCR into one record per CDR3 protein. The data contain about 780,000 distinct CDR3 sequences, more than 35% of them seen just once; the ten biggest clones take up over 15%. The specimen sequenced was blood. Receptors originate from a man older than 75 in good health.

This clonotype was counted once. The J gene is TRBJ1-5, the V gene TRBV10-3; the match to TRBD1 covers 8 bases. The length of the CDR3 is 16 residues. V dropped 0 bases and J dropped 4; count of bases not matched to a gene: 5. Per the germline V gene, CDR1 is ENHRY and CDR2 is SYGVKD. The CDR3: CAISESETGVNQPQHF. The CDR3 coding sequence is TGTGCCATCAGTGAGTCAGAGACAGGGGTAAATCAGCCCCAGCATTTT.

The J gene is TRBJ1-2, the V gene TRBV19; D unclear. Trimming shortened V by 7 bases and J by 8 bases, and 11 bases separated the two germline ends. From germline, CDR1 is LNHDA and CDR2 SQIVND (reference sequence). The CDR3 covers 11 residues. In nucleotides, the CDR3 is TGTGCCAGTATTGCTGGGATGGGCTACACCTTC. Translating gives CASIAGMGYTF.

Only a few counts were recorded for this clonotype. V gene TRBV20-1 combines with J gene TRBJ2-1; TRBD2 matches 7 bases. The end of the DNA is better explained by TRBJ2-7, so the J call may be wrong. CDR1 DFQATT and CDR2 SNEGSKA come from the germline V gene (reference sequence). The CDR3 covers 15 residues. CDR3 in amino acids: CSASGASGNYNEQYF. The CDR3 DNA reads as TGCAGTGCTTCTGGAGCTAGCGGAAACTACAATGAGCAGTACTTC.

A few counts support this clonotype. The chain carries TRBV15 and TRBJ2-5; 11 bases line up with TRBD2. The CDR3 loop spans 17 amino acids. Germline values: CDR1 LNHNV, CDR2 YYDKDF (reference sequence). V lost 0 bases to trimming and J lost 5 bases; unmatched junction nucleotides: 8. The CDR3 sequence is CATSRDSGRALVETQYF. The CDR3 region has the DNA TGTGCCACCAGCAGAGATAGCGGGAGGGCCCTCGTGGAGACCCAGTACTTC.

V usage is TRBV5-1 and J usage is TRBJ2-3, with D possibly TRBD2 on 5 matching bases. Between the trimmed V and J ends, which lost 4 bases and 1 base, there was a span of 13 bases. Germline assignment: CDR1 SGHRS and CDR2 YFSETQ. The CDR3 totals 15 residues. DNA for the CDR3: TGCGCCAGCAGCAAACCGGGGTACGGCACAGATACGCAGTATTTT. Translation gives CASSKPGYGTDTQYF.

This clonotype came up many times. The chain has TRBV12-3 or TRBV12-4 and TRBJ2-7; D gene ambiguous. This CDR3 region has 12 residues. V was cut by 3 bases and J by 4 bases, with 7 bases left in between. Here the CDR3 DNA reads TGTGCCAGCAGTTTTGGCGCTTACGAGCAGTACTTC. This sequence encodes CASSFGAYEQYF.

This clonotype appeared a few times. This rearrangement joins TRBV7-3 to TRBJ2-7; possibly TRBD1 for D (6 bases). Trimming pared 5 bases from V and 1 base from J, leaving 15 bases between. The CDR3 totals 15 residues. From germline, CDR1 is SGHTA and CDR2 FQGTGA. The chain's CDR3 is CASSLGAGESYEQYF. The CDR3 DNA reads TGTGCCAGCAGCCTAGGGGCAGGGGAGTCCTACGAGCAGTACTTC.

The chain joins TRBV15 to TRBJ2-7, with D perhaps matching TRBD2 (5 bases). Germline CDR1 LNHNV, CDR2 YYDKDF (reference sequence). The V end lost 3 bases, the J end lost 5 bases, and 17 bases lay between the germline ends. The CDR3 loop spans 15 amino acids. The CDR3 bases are TGTGCCACCAGCAGGCTAGGGCTCCTGAGGGACGAGCAGTACTTC. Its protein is CATSRLGLLRDEQYF.

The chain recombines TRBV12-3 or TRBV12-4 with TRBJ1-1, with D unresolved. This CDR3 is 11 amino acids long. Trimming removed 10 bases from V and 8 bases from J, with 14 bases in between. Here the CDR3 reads CATKLLEEAFF. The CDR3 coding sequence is TGTGCCACCAAACTCTTAGAAGAAGCTTTCTTT.

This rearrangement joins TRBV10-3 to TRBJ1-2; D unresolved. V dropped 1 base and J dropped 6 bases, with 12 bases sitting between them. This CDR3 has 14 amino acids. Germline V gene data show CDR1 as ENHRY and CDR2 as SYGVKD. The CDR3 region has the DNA TGTGCCATCAGTGAGTATTCGTCAGGCGATGGCTACACCTTC. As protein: CAISEYSSGDGYTF.

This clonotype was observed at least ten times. The CDR3 is CASSHGWGEETQYF. CDR3 DNA sequence: TGCGCCAGCAGCCATGGTTGGGGGGAAGAGACCCAGTACTTC. This chain connects TRBV4-1 to TRBJ2-5; TRBD2 might be the D (6 bases). The CDR3 is made up of 14 amino acids. The ends were cut back, 3 bases at V and 3 bases at J, with 11 bases in the middle. Per germline, CDR1 MGHRA and CDR2 YSYEKL.

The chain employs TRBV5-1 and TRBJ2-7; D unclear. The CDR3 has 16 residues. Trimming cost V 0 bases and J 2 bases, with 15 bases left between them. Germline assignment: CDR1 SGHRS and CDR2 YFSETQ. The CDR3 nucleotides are TGCGCCAGCAGCTTGGAAGTTTCTGGGGATCCCTACGAGCAGTACTTC. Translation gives CASSLEVSGDPYEQYF.

The CDR3: CSVVGLAGTPGRTQYF. CDR3 nucleotides: TGCAGCGTTGTAGGACTAGCGGGGACGCCGGGGCGGACCCAGTACTTC. The V call is TRBV29-1, the J call TRBJ2-5; TRBD2 matches 12 bases. CDR1 and CDR2 from the germline V gene are SQVTM and ANQGSEA. The CDR3 consists of 16 residues. V lost 4 bases and J lost 7; bases outside the gene matches: 13.